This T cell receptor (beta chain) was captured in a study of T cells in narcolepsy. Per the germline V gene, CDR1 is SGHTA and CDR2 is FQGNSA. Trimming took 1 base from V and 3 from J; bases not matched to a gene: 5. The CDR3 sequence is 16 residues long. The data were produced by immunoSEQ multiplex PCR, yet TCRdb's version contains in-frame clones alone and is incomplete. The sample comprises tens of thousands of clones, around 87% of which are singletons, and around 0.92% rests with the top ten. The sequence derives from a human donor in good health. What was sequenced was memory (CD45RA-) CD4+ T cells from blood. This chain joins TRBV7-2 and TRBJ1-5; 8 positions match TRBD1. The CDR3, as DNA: TGTGCCAGCAGCTTAGGACAGGGGCGAAACAATCAGCCCCAGCATTTT. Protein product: CASSLGQGRNNQPQHF.